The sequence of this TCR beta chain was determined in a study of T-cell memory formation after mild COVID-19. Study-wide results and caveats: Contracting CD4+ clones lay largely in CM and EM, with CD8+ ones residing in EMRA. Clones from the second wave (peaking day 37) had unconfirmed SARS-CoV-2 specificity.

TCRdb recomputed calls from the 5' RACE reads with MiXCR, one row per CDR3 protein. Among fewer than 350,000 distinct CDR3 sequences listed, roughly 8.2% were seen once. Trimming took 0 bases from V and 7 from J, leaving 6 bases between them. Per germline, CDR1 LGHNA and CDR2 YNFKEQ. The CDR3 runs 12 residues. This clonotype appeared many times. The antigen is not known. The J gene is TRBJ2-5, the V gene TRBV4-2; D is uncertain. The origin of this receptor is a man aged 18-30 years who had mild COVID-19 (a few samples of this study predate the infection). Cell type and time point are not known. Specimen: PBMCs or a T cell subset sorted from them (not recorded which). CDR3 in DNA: TGTGCCAGCAGCCAAGATTCAGGGACCCAGTACTTC. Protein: CASSQDSGTQYF.